This T cell receptor (beta chain) was recovered during a study of cytomegalovirus exposure and HLA in healthy donors. The count of this clone is one. Its target is not known. General study findings and limits: CMV antigen specificity was confirmed in vitro for a few CMV-associated chains.

Between the trimmed V and J ends, which lost 7 bases and 4 bases, there was a span of 10 bases. The CDR3 runs to 11 residues. CDR1 is SQVTM and CDR2 is ANQGSEA in the germline V gene. TCRdb's table, derived via immunoSEQ multiplex PCR, lists solely in-frame clones and lacks some. The sample comprises 110,000 to 150,000 clones, approximately 90% of which are singletons, and 0.6% to 0.8% rests with the top ten. This receptor was taken from a young man in good health and CMV-seronegative. Input material: PBMCs. This chain connects TRBV29-1 to TRBJ2-5; D is possibly TRBD2 (6 bases). DNA for the CDR3: TGCAGCGGCGGGCGGGGAGAGACCCAGTACTTC. This encodes CSGGRGETQYF.